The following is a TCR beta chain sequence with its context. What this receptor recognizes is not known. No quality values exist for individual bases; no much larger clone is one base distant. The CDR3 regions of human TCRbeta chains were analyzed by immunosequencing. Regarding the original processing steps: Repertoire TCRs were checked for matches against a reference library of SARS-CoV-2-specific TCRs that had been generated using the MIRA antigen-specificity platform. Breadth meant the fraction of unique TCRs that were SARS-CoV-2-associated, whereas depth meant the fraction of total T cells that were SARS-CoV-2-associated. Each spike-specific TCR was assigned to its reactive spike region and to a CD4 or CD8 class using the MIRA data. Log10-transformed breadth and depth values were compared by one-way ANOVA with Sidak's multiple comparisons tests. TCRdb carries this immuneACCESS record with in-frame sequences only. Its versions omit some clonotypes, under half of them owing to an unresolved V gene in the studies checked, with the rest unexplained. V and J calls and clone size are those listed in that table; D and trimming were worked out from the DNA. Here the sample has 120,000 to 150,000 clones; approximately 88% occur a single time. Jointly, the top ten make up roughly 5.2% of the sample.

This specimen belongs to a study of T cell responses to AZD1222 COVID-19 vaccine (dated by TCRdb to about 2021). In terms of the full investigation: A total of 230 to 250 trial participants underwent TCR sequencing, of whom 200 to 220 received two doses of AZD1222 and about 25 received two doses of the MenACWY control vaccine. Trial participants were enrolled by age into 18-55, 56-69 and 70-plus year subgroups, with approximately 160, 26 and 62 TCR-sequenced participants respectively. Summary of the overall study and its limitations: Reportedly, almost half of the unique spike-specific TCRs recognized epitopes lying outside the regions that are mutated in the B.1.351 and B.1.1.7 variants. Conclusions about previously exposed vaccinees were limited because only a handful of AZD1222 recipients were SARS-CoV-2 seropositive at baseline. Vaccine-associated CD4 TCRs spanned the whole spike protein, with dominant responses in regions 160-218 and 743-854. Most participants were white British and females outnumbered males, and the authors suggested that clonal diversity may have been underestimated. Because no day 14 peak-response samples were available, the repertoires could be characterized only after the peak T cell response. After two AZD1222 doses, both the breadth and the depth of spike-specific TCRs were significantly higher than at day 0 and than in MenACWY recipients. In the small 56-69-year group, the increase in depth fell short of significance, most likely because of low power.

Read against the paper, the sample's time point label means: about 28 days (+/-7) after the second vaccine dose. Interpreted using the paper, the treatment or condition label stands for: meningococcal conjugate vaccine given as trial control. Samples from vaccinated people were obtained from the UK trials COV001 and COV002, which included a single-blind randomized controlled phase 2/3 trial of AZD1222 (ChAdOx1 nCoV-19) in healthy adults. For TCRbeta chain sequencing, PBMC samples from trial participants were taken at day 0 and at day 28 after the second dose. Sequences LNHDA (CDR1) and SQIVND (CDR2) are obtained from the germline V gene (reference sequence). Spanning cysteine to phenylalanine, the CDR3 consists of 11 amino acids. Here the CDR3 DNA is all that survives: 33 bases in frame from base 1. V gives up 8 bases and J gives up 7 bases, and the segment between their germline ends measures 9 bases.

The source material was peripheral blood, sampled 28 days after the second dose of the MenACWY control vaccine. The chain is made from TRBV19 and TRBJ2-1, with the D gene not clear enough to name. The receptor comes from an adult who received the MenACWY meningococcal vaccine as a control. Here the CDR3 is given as CASGKHNEQFF. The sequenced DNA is TGTGCCAGTGGGAAACATAATGAGCAGTTCTTC. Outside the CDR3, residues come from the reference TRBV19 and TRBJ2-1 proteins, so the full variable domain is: DGGITQSPKYLFRKEGQNVTLSCEQNLNHDAMYWYRQDPGQGLRLIYYSQIVNDFQKGDIAEGYSVSREKKESFPLTVTSAQKNPTAFYLCASGKHNEQFFGPGTRLTVL.